Listed below are T cell receptor beta chains from one sample, sequenced in a study of cytomegalovirus exposure and HLA in healthy donors. Profiled with immunoSEQ multiplex PCR; TCRdb holds only in-frame clones, not every one. The data show 100,000 to 150,000 clones, with about four fifths seen just once and approximately 4% held by the top ten. Material: PBMCs. The receptors come from a woman aged 40 to 50 in good health and CMV-seronegative. The CDR3 runs from the conserved cysteine through the conserved F or W. Fields, in order: clone size, J gene, V gene, D gene, CDR3 protein, CDR3 DNA. A D gene is named only where the DNA matches it firmly. Some rows mark clone size as missing; the rest say once, few, many or name a class of expanded clone.

. | TRBJ2-5 | TRBV4-2 | TRBD2 | CASSQDALAGGLGETQYF | TGTGCCAGCAGCCAAGATGCGCTAGCGGGGGGGCTGGGGGAGACCCAGTACTTC
. | TRBJ2-4 | TRBV4-3 | . | CASSPGQFLAKNIQYF | TGCGCCAGCAGCCCTGGACAGTTCCTAGCCAAAAACATTCAGTACTTC
. | TRBJ2-3 | TRBV7-2 | . | CASSLRADRTDTQYF | TGTGCCAGCAGCTTAAGGGCGGACAGAACAGATACGCAGTATTTT
once | TRBJ2-5 | TRBV4-1 | . | CASSQVALEAETQYF | TGCGCCAGCAGCCAAGTGGCTTTGGAGGCAGAGACCCAGTACTTC
. | TRBJ1-5 | TRBV18 | TRBD1 | CASSPDTNRGQPQHF | TGTGCCAGCTCACCAGACACCAACAGGGGTCAGCCCCAGCATTTT
. | TRBJ1-5 | TRBV7-3 | . | CASSLGRDQPQHF | TGTGCCAGCAGCCTCGGCAGGGATCAGCCCCAGCATTTT
. | TRBJ2-3 | TRBV9 | . | CASSLREDTQYF | TGTGCCAGCAGCCTACGAGAAGATACGCAGTATTTT
. | TRBJ2-3 | TRBV5-1 | . | CASSLDRPSTDTQYF | TGCGCCAGCAGCTTGGACAGACCTAGCACAGATACGCAGTATTTT
. | TRBJ2-3 | TRBV27 | . | CASSFLDGLVGDTQYF | TGTGCCAGCAGTTTTTTGGACGGACTGGTGGGAGATACGCAGTATTTT
few | TRBJ1-4 | TRBV2 | . | CASTLKGATNEKLFF | TGTGCCAGCACCCTGAAGGGGGCAACTAATGAAAAACTGTTTTTT
. | TRBJ2-7 | TRBV10-3 | . | CAISEYLGQSYEQYF | TGTGCCATCAGTGAGTACCTCGGACAGAGCTACGAGCAGTACTTC
few | TRBJ2-1 | TRBV15 | TRBD1 | CGTRDSPNNEQFF | TGTGGCACCCGGGACAGCCCCAACAATGAGCAGTTCTTC
. | TRBJ1-2 | TRBV6-1 | TRBD1 | CANRGQINGYTF | TGTGCCAACAGGGGACAGATCAATGGCTACACCTTC
. | TRBJ1-3 | TRBV2 | . | CASSASGSSGNTIYF | TGTGCCAGCAGTGCCTCCGGGAGCTCTGGAAACACCATATATTTT
. | TRBJ1-3 | TRBV19 | . | CASEVTASGNTIYF | TGTGCCAGTGAAGTAACAGCATCTGGAAACACCATATATTTT
. | TRBJ1-1 | TRBV13 | . | CASSLGGGSPEAFF | TGTGCCAGCAGCTTAGGCGGGGGGAGTCCTGAAGCTTTCTTT
. | TRBJ1-1 | TRBV4-3 | . | CASSQIRAGTEAFF | TGCGCCAGCAGCCAGATAAGGGCGGGGACTGAAGCTTTCTTT
few | TRBJ2-7 | TRBV7-7 | . | CASTWGASYEQYF | TGTGCTAGCACCTGGGGCGCCTCCTACGAGCAGTACTTC
. | TRBJ2-7 | TRBV5-1 | . | CASSLGYNYEQYF | TGCGCCAGCAGCTTGGGGTACAACTACGAGCAGTACTTC
. | TRBJ2-7 | TRBV29-1 | . | CSVEDWTGGGYEQYF | TGCAGCGTTGAAGATTGGACGGGGGGCGGATACGAGCAGTACTTC
. | TRBJ2-7 | TRBV6-6 | TRBD1 | CASSYRGGGPYEQYF | TGTGCCAGCAGTTACAGAGGGGGCGGCCCCTACGAGCAGTACTTC
. | TRBJ2-1 | TRBV7-8 | . | CASSTQYTSNEQFF | TGTGCCAGCAGCACCCAGTACACTAGCAATGAGCAGTTCTTC
. | TRBJ2-3 | TRBV7-9 | . | CASSLGGTGGARDTQYF | TGTGCCAGCAGCTTAGGAGGTACGGGGGGCGCCAGGGATACGCAGTATTTT
. | TRBJ1-1 | TRBV19 | . | CASSTRNRFSTQAFF | TGTGCCAGTAGTACACGAAACAGATTTTCAACCCAAGCTTTCTTT
. | TRBJ2-1 | TRBV7-9 | . | CASRLHSVDNEQFF | TGTGCCAGCAGACTACACTCAGTCGACAATGAGCAGTTCTTC
. | TRBJ1-1 | TRBV12-5 | TRBD1 | CASAQGARRTEAFF | TGTGCTAGTGCCCAGGGGGCAAGGAGAACTGAAGCTTTCTTT
once | TRBJ2-3 | TRBV7-6 | . | CASSLAGASFLYF | TGTGCCAGCAGCTTAGCTGGGGCTAGTTTCCTGTATTTT
. | TRBJ2-1 | TRBV2 | TRBD2 | CASSEAGLAGVEQFF | TGTGCCAGCAGTGAAGCGGGACTAGCGGGAGTTGAGCAGTTCTTC
. | TRBJ2-7 | TRBV5-6 | TRBD1 | CASSLVRATGSSYEQYF | TGTGCCAGCAGCTTGGTTAGGGCGACAGGGAGCTCCTACGAGCAGTACTTC